One and the same sample provided the 11 T cell receptor beta chains below, sequenced in a study of Ad26.COV2.S vaccination and SARS-CoV-2 variants. Measured with immunoSEQ multiplex PCR; TCRdb has only the in-frame clones, and not every one. The sample has around 100,000 clones; approximately 77% are singletons. The material was peripheral blood, obtained after recovery from COVID-19. These receptors originate from a human donor who had recovered from COVID-19.

The rearrangement uses TRBV5-1 and TRBJ2-5, with 10 bases aligning to TRBD2. This CDR3 comprises 15 residues. Trimming cost V 3 bases and J 2 bases; bases outside gene matches: 4. Per germline, CDR1 SGHRS and CDR2 YFSETQ. This chain's CDR3 is CASSSGLALQETQYF. CDR3 sequence (DNA): TGCGCCAGCAGCTCGGGACTAGCGTTACAAGAGACCCAGTACTTC.

This clone was found once. This chain uses TRBV27 with TRBJ2-4; 10 bases map to TRBD1. V lost 6 bases to trimming and J lost 0 bases; unmatched junction nucleotides: 23. The CDR3 consists of 22 residues. Germline lookup yields CDR1 MNHEY and CDR2 SMNVEV (reference sequence). In DNA, the CDR3 is TGTGCCAGCAGCTCCGGGACAGGGGCTTACACGGGGCTTTTCTTAGCCAAAAACATTCAGTACTTC. It translates to CASSSGTGAYTGLFLAKNIQYF.

The V gene is TRBV7-6, the J gene TRBJ1-1; no definite D call. Per the germline V gene, CDR1 is SGHVS and CDR2 is FNYEAQ. This CDR3 contains 15 residues. Trimming removed 2 bases from V and 4 bases from J, with 14 bases in between. The chain's CDR3 is CASSLILGEGTEAFF. Here the CDR3 DNA reads TGTGCCAGCAGCTTAATTTTAGGAGAAGGCACTGAAGCTTTCTTT.

V is TRBV4-1 and J is TRBJ1-5; TRBD1 matches 12 bases. The CDR3 is 14 residues long. V gave up 3 bases and J gave up 7 bases; unmatched junction bases: 1. CDR1 MGHRA and CDR2 YSYEKL come from the germline V gene. CDR3 nucleotides: TGCGCCAGCAGCCACGGGACAGGGGGCCAGCCCCAGCATTTT. Translating gives CASSHGTGGQPQHF.

V is TRBV6-5 and J is TRBJ1-5; D is perhaps TRBD1 (6 bases). V was trimmed by 6 bases and J by 4 bases, leaving 16 bases between them. The germline V gene has CDR1 MNHEY and CDR2 SVGAGI. CDR3 size: 15 residues. The CDR3 is CASSPGGGGNQPQHF. As DNA, the CDR3 is TGTGCCAGCAGCCCAGGTGGAGGGGGAAATCAGCCCCAGCATTTT.

V is TRBV6-5 and J is TRBJ1-2; possible D gene TRBD1, 6 bases. The CDR3 runs to 13 residues. V dropped 6 bases and J dropped 2 bases, with 10 bases sitting between them. CDR1 is MNHEY and CDR2 is SVGAGI in the germline V gene. Here the CDR3 DNA reads TGTGCCAGCAGGCTCACAGGGAACTATGGCTACACCTTC. Translated, it gives CASRLTGNYGYTF.

This chain's CDR3 is CAISGTGGESTGELFF. The CDR3 nucleotides are TGTGCCATCAGTGGAACAGGGGGAGAGAGCACCGGGGAGCTGTTTTTT. The chain uses TRBV10-3 and TRBJ2-2, with 8 positions matching TRBD1. V gave up 4 bases and J gave up 4 bases; unmatched junction bases: 8. Germline assignment: CDR1 ENHRY and CDR2 SYGVKD. This CDR3 has 16 residues.

On this clone itself: An end of the junction differs from the germline gene, which may be a read error. V gene TRBV27 combines with J gene TRBJ1-1; 7 bases align to TRBD1. Germline V gene lookup returns CDR1 MNHEY and CDR2 SMNVEV (reference sequence). The CDR3 runs to 15 residues. The CDR3 loop is CASSLSLTGRTGAFF. In DNA, the CDR3 is TGTGCCAGCAGTTTGTCACTGACAGGGAGGACTGGAGCTTTCTTT.

This clone appeared once. V gene TRBV19 combines with J gene TRBJ2-5, with TRBD1 matching 10 bases. Per the germline V gene, CDR1 is LNHDA and CDR2 is SQIVND (reference sequence). V gave up 6 bases and J gave up 4 bases; unmatched junction bases: 14. This CDR3 has 17 amino acids. The CDR3 DNA reads as TGTGCCAGTAGCCAAAGCACCGGGACAGGGGCTAGAGAGACCCAGTACTTC. Its translation is CASSQSTGTGARETQYF.

The CDR3 is CASSLSFDRLFTDTQYF. The DNA for the CDR3 is TGTGCCAGCAGCTTAAGTTTTGACAGACTCTTCACAGATACGCAGTATTTT. The chain has TRBV13 and TRBJ2-3, with a tentative D call TRBD1 (5 bases). The V and J ends lost 2 bases and 2 bases respectively, with 17 bases between them. CDR3 size: 17 residues. The germline gives CDR1 PRHDT, CDR2 FYEKMQ (reference sequence).

V gene TRBV11-3 combines with J gene TRBJ2-2; TRBD1 or TRBD2 may be the D gene (5 bases each). This CDR3 has 14 amino acids. In germline, CDR1 is SGHNT, CDR2 YENEEA. Trimming took 6 bases from V and 4 from J, leaving 12 bases between them. The CDR3: CASRPPGGTGELFF. Written as DNA, the CDR3 is TGTGCCAGCAGGCCACCTGGGGGCACCGGGGAGCTGTTTTTT.